The entry below gives a single T cell receptor beta chain sequence along with its context. The germline CDR1 and CDR2 sequences are SNHLY and FYNNEI. Trimming removed 7 bases from V and 8 bases from J, with 18 bases in between. CDR3 length: 14 amino acids. This table comes from immunoSEQ multiplex PCR, and its TCRdb copy is limited to in-frame clones, with some not included. The sample yields about 440,000 clones, about nine tenths seen once. This sample was included in a study of blood T cell repertoires in COVID-19. The receptor's source is a man between 18 and 29 years old who had recovered from COVID-19. Sequenced input: PBMCs or T cells enriched from blood (not recorded which). V gene TRBV2 combines with J gene TRBJ1-5; D not resolved. Written as DNA, the CDR3 is TGTGCCAGCAACCCGTGGGAGCCAAGGGAGCCCCAGCATTTT. It translates to CASNPWEPREPQHF.